This is a list of T cell receptor beta chains from one sample in a study of OX40 agonist ivuxolimab in advanced cancers. Libraries were prepared by immunoSEQ multiplex PCR; TCRdb keeps only in-frame clonotypes and omits some of them. The repertoire holds 70,000 to 85,000 clones, with approximately 93% as singletons. The sequenced sample was CD4+ or CD8+ T cells sorted from blood, obtained in a trial of the OX40 agonist ivuxolimab. The receptors derive from an adult with an advanced solid tumor such as melanoma, head and neck, liver or kidney cancer. CDR3s include the opening cysteine and the closing phenylalanine or tryptophan. D genes are given only for firm matches. Expanded clones get a size class; other rows say once, few or many, or leave the size out.

j_call,v_call,d_call,clone_size,cdr3_aa,cdr3_nt
TRBJ2-7,TRBV6-1,TRBD2,.,CASSQELAEQYF,TGTGCCAGCAGTCAAGAACTAGCGGAGCAGTACTTC
TRBJ2-5,TRBV9,.,.,CASSGPSDWTETQYF,TGTGCCAGCAGCGGACCCTCCGACTGGACGGAGACCCAGTACTTC
TRBJ2-7,TRBV6-5,.,.,CATSPGPTYEQYF,TGTGCCACCTCCCCGGGCCCGACCTACGAGCAGTACTTC
TRBJ2-7,TRBV21-1,.,.,CASSWAGSYEQYF,TGTGCCAGCAGCTGGGCAGGCTCCTACGAGCAGTACTTC
TRBJ1-5,TRBV19,TRBD1,.,CASSIPGDRGVNQPQHF,TGTGCCAGTAGTATCCCGGGGGACAGGGGGGTCAATCAGCCCCAGCATTTT
TRBJ2-7,TRBV5-6,.,.,CASSFAGISYYEQYF,TGTGCCAGCAGCTTTGCGGGTATTAGCTACTACGAGCAGTACTTC
TRBJ2-1,TRBV30,TRBD2,.,CAWSPLAGGYNEQFF,TGCGCCTGGAGTCCACTAGCGGGGGGTTACAATGAGCAGTTCTTC
TRBJ2-7,TRBV29-1,.,.,CSVVSVETQTYEQYF,TGCAGCGTTGTGTCCGTAGAGACGCAAACCTACGAGCAGTACTTC
TRBJ1-5,TRBV7-9,.,few,CASSLTGLSNQPQHF,TGTGCCAGCAGCTTGACAGGCCTTAGCAATCAGCCCCAGCATTTT
TRBJ2-6,TRBV19,.,once,CASSTRTLGIGANVLTF,TGTGCCAGTAGTACCCGGACATTAGGGATTGGGGCCAACGTCCTGACTTTC
TRBJ2-5,TRBV9,TRBD2,.,CASSVGPRLGGESGTQYF,TGTGCCAGCAGCGTAGGGCCCCGGTTGGGAGGGGAATCGGGAACCCAGTACTTC
TRBJ2-7,TRBV28,TRBD1,.,CASTFGRGITYEQYF,TGTGCCAGCACCTTCGGCAGGGGGATAACCTACGAGCAGTACTTC
TRBJ2-2,TRBV5-4,TRBD1,.,CASSFGTVTGELFF,TGTGCCAGCAGCTTCGGGACAGTCACCGGGGAGCTGTTTTTT
TRBJ2-5,TRBV4-2,TRBD2,.,CASSLSGLRQETQYF,TGTGCCAGCAGCTTGTCGGGACTAAGGCAAGAGACCCAGTACTTC
TRBJ2-1,TRBV7-2,.,few,CASSLDALGKGGTYNEQFF,TGTGCCAGCAGCTTAGATGCATTGGGGAAGGGGGGGACCTACAATGAGCAGTTCTTC
TRBJ2-7,TRBV5-5,.,.,CASSRSDEQYF,TGTGCCAGCAGCCGATCCGACGAGCAGTACTTC
TRBJ1-5,TRBV13,.,.,CASSPGPTNQPQHF,TGTGCCAGCAGCCCCGGACCGACAAATCAGCCCCAGCATTTT
TRBJ1-2,TRBV10-2,TRBD1,.,CASRGTGIGGYTF,TGCGCCAGCAGGGGGACAGGGATCGGCGGCTACACCTTC
TRBJ2-1,TRBV5-4,.,.,CASRWWGLGDEQFF,TGTGCCAGCAGGTGGTGGGGCCTTGGAGATGAGCAGTTCTTC
TRBJ2-1,TRBV7-3,TRBD2,.,CASSLAGDYEQFF,TGTGCCAGCAGCTTAGCGGGAGATTATGAGCAGTTCTTC
TRBJ2-2,TRBV9,.,.,CASGTAGARGELFF,TGTGCCAGCGGCACGGCCGGCGCGAGAGGGGAGCTGTTTTTT
TRBJ2-3,TRBV13,TRBD1,.,CASSLSPGQGSPDTQYF,TGTGCCAGCAGCTTGAGTCCCGGACAGGGTTCTCCAGATACGCAGTATTTT
TRBJ2-3,TRBV28,TRBD1,.,CASSFRDSRTDTQYF,TGTGCCAGCAGTTTCCGGGACAGCCGCACAGATACGCAGTATTTT
TRBJ2-2,TRBV9,TRBD2,.,CASSPTSGSFTGELFF,TGTGCCAGCAGCCCTACTAGCGGGAGTTTCACCGGGGAGCTGTTTTTT
TRBJ2-3,TRBV7-6,.,.,CASSTWGLAYAPSTDTQYF,TGTGCCAGCAGCACGTGGGGTCTAGCGTACGCCCCTAGCACAGATACGCAGTATTTT
TRBJ2-7,TRBV28,TRBD2,.,CASRTAGTSGSPFYEQYF,TGTGCCAGCAGGACAGCCGGGACTAGCGGGAGCCCCTTCTACGAGCAGTACTTC
TRBJ1-1,TRBV5-1,TRBD1,.,CASSVEGAGYGTEAFF,TGCGCCAGCAGCGTCGAGGGGGCCGGGTATGGCACTGAAGCTTTCTTT
TRBJ2-5,TRBV19,TRBD1,.,CASSDGQGPETQYF,TGTGCCAGTAGCGACGGACAGGGGCCAGAGACCCAGTACTTC
TRBJ2-7,TRBV5-4,.,.,CASSLGEGIVYEQYF,TGTGCCAGCAGCTTGGGAGAGGGGATTGTGTACGAGCAGTACTTC
TRBJ1-1,TRBV11-1,TRBD1,.,CASSSRGLGTEAFF,TGTGCCAGCAGCTCAAGGGGGCTAGGGACTGAAGCTTTCTTT
TRBJ1-2,TRBV7-9,.,.,CASSLEEGFGYGYTF,TGTGCCAGCAGCTTAGAAGAGGGTTTTGGGTATGGCTACACCTTC
TRBJ2-4,TRBV6-1,TRBD2,.,CASSEPSGGYF,TGTGCCAGCAGTGAGCCTAGCGGAGGGTACTTC
TRBJ2-1,TRBV7-2,TRBD1,.,CASSRDRGLNEQFF,TGTGCCAGCAGCCGGGACAGGGGGCTCAATGAGCAGTTCTTC
TRBJ2-7,TRBV4-3,TRBD1,.,CASSLSRQGDLEQYF,TGCGCCAGCAGCCTCTCAAGACAGGGGGACCTCGAGCAGTACTTC
TRBJ1-5,TRBV6-5,.,.,CASSSGGGYQPQHF,TGTGCCAGCAGTTCCGGTGGGGGCTATCAGCCCCAGCATTTT
TRBJ2-2,TRBV4-1,.,.,CASSQASIRLANTGELFF,TGCGCCAGCAGCCAAGCCTCCATTAGACTAGCGAACACCGGGGAGCTGTTTTTT
TRBJ2-5,TRBV19,TRBD2,.,CASSGPGLAVFQETQYF,TGTGCCAGTAGTGGCCCGGGACTAGCGGTATTCCAAGAGACCCAGTACTTC
TRBJ1-3,TRBV6-1,.,.,CASSEAGRVRLSSGNTIYF,TGTGCCAGCAGTGAGGCTGGTAGAGTCCGACTAAGCTCTGGAAACACCATATATTTT
TRBJ2-1,TRBV9,.,.,CASSVGQEQFF,TGTGCCAGCAGCGTCGGGCAGGAGCAGTTCTTC
TRBJ2-7,TRBV4-3,TRBD1,.,CASSQDGTGLSEQYF,TGCGCCAGCAGCCAAGACGGGACAGGGTTGAGCGAGCAGTACTTC
TRBJ1-1,TRBV30,TRBD1,few,CAWSRGRSTEAFF,TGTGCCTGGAGCAGGGGGCGGAGCACTGAAGCTTTCTTT
TRBJ1-5,TRBV2,.,.,CASSEGLPQHF,TGTGCCAGCAGTGAAGGGCTGCCCCAGCATTTT
TRBJ2-1,TRBV9,.,.,CASSVDGVDFNEQFF,TGTGCCAGCAGCGTAGACGGGGTAGATTTCAATGAGCAGTTCTTC
TRBJ2-3,TRBV5-4,.,.,CASSRYTDTQYF,TGTGCCAGCAGCAGGTACACAGATACGCAGTATTTT
TRBJ2-1,TRBV7-9,TRBD2,.,CASSSPLRETGEGYEQFF,TGTGCCAGCAGCTCCCCCCTCCGGGAGACTGGGGAGGGCTATGAGCAGTTCTTC
TRBJ2-7,TRBV27,TRBD2,.,CASSLRLAGGLYEQYF,TGTGCCAGCAGTTTAAGACTAGCGGGAGGACTCTACGAGCAGTACTTC
TRBJ2-1,TRBV10-1,TRBD2,.,CASRTSGRGGEQFF,TGCGCCAGCCGGACTAGCGGGAGGGGGGGTGAGCAGTTCTTC
TRBJ2-1,TRBV5-1,.,.,CASSLEVGFNEQFF,TGCGCCAGCAGCTTGGAGGTCGGTTTCAATGAGCAGTTCTTC
TRBJ2-7,TRBV7-2,.,.,CASSLSGVTYEQYF,TGTGCCAGCAGCTTATCGGGAGTTACCTACGAGCAGTACTTC
TRBJ2-5,TRBV2,TRBD2,.,CASSETQREHLQETQYF,TGTGCCAGCAGTGAAACCCAGCGGGAGCACCTTCAAGAGACCCAGTACTTC
TRBJ2-3,TRBV7-7,.,.,CASSRIGGTQYF,TGTGCTAGCAGCCGTATCGGGGGTACGCAGTATTTT
TRBJ2-1,TRBV7-2,.,.,CASSLGIEVQGHRGKPFF,TGTGCCAGCAGCTTAGGGATCGAGGTCCAGGGCCACCGAGGAAAGCCGTTCTTC
TRBJ2-7,TRBV9,.,.,CASSVAQVAASYEQYF,TGTGCCAGCAGCGTAGCTCAGGTAGCGGCCTCCTACGAGCAGTACTTC
TRBJ2-2,TRBV13,.,.,CASSPGTGGELFF,TGTGCCAGCAGCCCGGGGACGGGGGGGGAGCTGTTTTTT
TRBJ1-1,TRBV2,.,.,CASREAFF,TGTGCCAGCCGTGAAGCTTTCTTT
TRBJ2-1,TRBV9,.,.,CASSVGPTPSSYNEQFF,TGTGCCAGCAGCGTAGGTCCAACGCCTAGCTCCTACAATGAGCAGTTCTTC
TRBJ2-7,TRBV2,.,few,CAALGTSEQYF,TGTGCCGCATTAGGGACCTCAGAGCAGTACTTC
TRBJ2-1,TRBV27,.,.,CASSLVLGPNEQFF,TGTGCCAGCAGTTTAGTCCTGGGACCCAATGAGCAGTTCTTC